This entry features one TCR beta chain sequence. Its specificity is unknown. This CDR3 contains 14 residues. Trimming left V 2 bases short and J 4 bases short, with 11 bases between. The germline gives CDR1 LNHDA, CDR2 SQIVND (reference sequence). Hyperthyroidism cases were recent diagnoses of under 2 months' duration in people aged 18 to 65. This specimen comes from a study of Graves' ophthalmopathy and Graves' hyperthyroidism. Overall study results and limits: With a specificity of roughly 72% and a sensitivity of approximately 68%, the model predicted ophthalmopathy progression.

TCR beta CDR3 regions were amplified from RNA transcripts. The workflow started with a first-round RT-PCR run with HTBI primers and then moved on to a second-round multiplex PCR. One entry per CDR3 protein results from TCRdb running MiXCR on the multiplex PCR reads. Altogether over a million distinct CDR3 sequences are present, about 35% being singletons, with the ten largest covering 8.5% to 14%. The chain is built from TRBV19 and TRBJ1-1, with D possibly matching TRBD1 (6 bases). The sequenced sample was peripheral blood or thyroid tissue (not recorded which). This receptor was obtained from an adult man with Graves' hyperthyroidism. In nucleotides, the CDR3 is TGTGCCAGTAGTATATTGAGGGGGACCACTGAAGCTTTCTTT. It yields the protein CASSILRGTTEAFF.